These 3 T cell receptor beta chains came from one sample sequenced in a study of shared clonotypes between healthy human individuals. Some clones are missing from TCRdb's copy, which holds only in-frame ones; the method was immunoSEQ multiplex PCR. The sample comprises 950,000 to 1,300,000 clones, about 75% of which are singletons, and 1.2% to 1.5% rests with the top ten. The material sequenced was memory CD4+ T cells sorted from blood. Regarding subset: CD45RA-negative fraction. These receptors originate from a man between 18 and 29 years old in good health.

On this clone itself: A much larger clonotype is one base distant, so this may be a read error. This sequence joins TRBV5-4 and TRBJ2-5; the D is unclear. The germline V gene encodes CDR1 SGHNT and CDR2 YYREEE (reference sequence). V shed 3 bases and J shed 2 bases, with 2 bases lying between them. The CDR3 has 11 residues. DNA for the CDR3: TGTGCCAGCAGCTGGCAAGAGACCCAGTACTTC. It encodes CASSWQETQYF.

The CDR3 reads CASSRNQPQHF. The CDR3, as DNA: TGTGCCAGCAGTCGAAATCAGCCCCAGCATTTT. The chain couples TRBV28 to TRBJ1-5; D remains unclear. CDR1 is MDHEN, CDR2 SYDVKM, per germline. This CDR3 is 11 amino acids long. V was trimmed by 5 bases and J by 4 bases, leaving 3 bases between them.

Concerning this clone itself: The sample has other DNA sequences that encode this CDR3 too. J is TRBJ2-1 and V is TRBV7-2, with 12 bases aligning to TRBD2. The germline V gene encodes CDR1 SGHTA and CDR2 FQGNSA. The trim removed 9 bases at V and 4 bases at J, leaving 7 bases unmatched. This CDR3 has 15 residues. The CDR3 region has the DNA TGTGCCAGTACCTACCTAGCGGGAGGGTACAATGAGCAGTTCTTC. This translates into CASTYLAGGYNEQFF. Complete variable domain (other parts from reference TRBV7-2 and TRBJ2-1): GAGVSQSPSNKVTEKGKDVELRCDPISGHTALYWYRQSLGQGLEFLIYFQGNSAPDKSGLPSDRFSAERTGGSVSTLTIQRTQQEDSAVYLCASTYLAGGYNEQFFGPGTRLTVL.